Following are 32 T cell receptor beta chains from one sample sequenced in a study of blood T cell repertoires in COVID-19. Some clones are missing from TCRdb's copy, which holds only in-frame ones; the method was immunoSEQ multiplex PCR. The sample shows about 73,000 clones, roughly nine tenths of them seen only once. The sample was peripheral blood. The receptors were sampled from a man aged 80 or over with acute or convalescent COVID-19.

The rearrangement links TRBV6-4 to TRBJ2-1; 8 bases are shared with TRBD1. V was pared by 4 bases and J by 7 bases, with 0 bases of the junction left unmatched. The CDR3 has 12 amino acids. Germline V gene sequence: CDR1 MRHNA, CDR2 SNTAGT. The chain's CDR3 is CASSGQGNEQFF. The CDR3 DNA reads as TGTGCCAGCAGTGGACAGGGGAATGAGCAGTTCTTC.

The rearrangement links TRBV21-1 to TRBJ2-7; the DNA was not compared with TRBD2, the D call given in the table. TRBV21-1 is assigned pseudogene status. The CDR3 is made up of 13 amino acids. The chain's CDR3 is CASSIRALYEQYF. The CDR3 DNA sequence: TGTGCCAGCAGCATTCGAGCGCTCTACGAGCAGTACTTC.

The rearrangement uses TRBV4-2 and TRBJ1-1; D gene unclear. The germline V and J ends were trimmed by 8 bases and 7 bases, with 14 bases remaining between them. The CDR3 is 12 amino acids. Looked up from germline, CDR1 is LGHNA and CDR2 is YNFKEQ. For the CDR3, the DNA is TGTGCCAGCCGATCACGGCGGGGTGAAGCTTTCTTT. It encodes CASRSRRGEAFF.

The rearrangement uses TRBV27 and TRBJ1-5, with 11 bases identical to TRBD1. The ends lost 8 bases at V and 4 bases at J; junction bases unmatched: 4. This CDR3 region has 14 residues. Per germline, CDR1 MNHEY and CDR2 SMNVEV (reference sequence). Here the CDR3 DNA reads TGTGCCAGCGGGGGACAGGGGGGGAATCAGCCCCAGCATTTT. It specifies CASGGQGGNQPQHF.

CDR3 coding DNA: TGTGCCAGCAGCTTATCGGACAGCCCCGGAGATACGCAGTATTTT. This translates into CASSLSDSPGDTQYF. This rearrangement joins TRBV7-9 to TRBJ2-3, with a possible D match to TRBD1 (6 bases). V lost 2 bases, J lost 5 bases, and 14 bases lay in between. CDR1 and CDR2 from the germline V gene are SEHNR and FQNEAQ (reference sequence). The CDR3 is 15 residues long.

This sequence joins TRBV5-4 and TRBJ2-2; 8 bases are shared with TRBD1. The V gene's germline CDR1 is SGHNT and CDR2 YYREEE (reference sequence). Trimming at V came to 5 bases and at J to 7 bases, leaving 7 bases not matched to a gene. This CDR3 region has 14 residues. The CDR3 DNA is TGTGCCAGCAGACAGGGGGGCGGCAACGGGGAGCTGTTTTTT. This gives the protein CASRQGGGNGELFF.

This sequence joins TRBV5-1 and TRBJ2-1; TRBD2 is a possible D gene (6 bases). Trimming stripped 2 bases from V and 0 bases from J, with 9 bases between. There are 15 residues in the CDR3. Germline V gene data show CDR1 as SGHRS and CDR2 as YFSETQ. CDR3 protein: CASSFGGGSYNEQFF. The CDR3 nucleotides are TGCGCCAGCAGCTTCGGGGGTGGCTCCTACAATGAGCAGTTCTTC. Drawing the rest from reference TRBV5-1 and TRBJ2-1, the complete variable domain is KAGVTQTPRYLIKTRGQQVTLSCSPISGHRSVSWYQQTPGQGLQFLFEYFSETQRNKGNFPGRFSGRQFSNSRSEMNVSTLELGDSALYLCASSFGGGSYNEQFFGPGTRLTVL.

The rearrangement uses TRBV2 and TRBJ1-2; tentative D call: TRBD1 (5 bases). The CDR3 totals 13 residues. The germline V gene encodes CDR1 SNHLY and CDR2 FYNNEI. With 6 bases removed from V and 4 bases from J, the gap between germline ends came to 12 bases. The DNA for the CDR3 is TGTGCCAGCAGCGAGACAGAGGCCTATGGCTACACCTTC. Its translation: CASSETEAYGYTF.

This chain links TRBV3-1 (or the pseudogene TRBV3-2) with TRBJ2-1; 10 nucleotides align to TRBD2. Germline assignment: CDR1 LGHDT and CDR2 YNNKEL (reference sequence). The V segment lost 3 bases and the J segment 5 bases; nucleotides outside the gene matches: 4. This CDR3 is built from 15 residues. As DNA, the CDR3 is TGTGCCAGCAGCCATTCTAGCGGGGGAAACAATGAGCAGTTCTTC. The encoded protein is CASSHSSGGNNEQFF.

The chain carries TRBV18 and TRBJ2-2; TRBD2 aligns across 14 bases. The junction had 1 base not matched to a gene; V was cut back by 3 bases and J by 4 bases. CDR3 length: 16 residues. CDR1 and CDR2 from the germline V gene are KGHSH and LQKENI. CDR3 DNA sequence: TGTGCCAGCTCACCTGGACTAGCGGGAGGCACCGGGGAGCTGTTTTTT. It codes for CASSPGLAGGTGELFF.

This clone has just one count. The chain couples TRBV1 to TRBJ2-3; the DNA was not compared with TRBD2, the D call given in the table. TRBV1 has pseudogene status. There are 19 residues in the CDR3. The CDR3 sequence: CTSSQDWGCSGGRADTQYF. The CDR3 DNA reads TGCACCAGCAGCCAAGATTGGGGGTGTAGCGGAGGGCGGGCAGATACGCAGTATTTT.

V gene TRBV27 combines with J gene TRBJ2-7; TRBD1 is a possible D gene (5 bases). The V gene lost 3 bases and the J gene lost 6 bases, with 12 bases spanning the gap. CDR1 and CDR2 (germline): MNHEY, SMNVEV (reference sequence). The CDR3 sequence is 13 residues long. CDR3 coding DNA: TGTGCCAGCAGTTTTAGGGAAAGGGGCGAGCAGTACTTC. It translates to CASSFRERGEQYF.

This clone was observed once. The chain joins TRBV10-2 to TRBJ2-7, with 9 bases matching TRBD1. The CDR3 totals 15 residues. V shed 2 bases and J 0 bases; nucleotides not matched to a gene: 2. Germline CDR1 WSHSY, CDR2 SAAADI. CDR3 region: CASSEPGQGSYEQYF. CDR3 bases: TGCGCCAGCAGTGAGCCGGGACAGGGCTCCTACGAGCAGTACTTC.

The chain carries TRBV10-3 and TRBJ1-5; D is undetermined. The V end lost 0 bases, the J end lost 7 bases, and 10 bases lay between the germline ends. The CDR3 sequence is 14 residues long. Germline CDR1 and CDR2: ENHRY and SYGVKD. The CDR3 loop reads CAISESNAGQPQHF. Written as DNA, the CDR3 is TGTGCCATCAGTGAGTCGAATGCGGGCCAGCCCCAGCATTTT.

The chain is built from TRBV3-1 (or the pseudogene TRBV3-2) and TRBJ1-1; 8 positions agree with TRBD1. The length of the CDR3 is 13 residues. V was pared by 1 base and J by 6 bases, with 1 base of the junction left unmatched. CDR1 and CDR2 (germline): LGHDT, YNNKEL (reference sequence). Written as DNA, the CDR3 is TGTGCCAGCAGCCAAGGGACAGGGCCTGAAGCTTTCTTT. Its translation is CASSQGTGPEAFF.

The CDR3 DNA is TGTGCCAGCAGCGTAAACACCGGGGAGCTGTTTTTT. Translated: CASSVNTGELFF. The chain recombines TRBV7-3 with TRBJ2-2; D gene uncertain. Germline CDR1 reads SGHTA; CDR2 reads FQGTGA. This CDR3 contains 12 residues. Trimming stripped 5 bases from V and 2 bases from J, with 3 bases between.

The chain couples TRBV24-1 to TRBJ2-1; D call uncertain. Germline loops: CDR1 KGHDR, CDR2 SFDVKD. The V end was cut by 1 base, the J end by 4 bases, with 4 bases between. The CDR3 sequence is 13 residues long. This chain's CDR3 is CATSDFPYNEQFF. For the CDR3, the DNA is TGTGCCACCAGTGATTTCCCGTACAATGAGCAGTTCTTC.

The CDR3 here is CASSFSRGGYTF. CDR3 sequence (DNA): TGTGCCAGCAGTTTCTCGAGAGGGGGCTACACCTTC. The rearrangement links TRBV13 to TRBJ1-2; D is uncertain. V was clipped by 6 bases and J by 8 bases, with 13 bases between them. CDR1 and CDR2 (germline): PRHDT, FYEKMQ (reference sequence). CDR3 length equals 12 residues.

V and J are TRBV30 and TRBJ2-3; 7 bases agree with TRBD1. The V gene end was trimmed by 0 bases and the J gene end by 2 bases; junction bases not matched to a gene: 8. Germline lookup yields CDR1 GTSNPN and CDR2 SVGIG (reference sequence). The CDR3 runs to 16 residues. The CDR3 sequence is CAWSVLGTATTDTQYF. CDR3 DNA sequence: TGTGCCTGGAGTGTTCTTGGGACAGCAACCACAGATACGCAGTATTTT.

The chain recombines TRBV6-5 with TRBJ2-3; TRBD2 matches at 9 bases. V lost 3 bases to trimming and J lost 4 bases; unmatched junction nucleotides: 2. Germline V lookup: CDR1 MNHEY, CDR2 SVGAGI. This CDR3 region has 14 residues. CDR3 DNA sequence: TGTGCCAGCAGTTATCAGCGGGAGGCAGATACGCAGTATTTT. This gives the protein CASSYQREADTQYF.

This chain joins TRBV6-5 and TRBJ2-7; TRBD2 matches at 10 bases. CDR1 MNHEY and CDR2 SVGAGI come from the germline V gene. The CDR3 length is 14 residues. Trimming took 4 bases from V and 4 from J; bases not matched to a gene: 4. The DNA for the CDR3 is TGTGCCAGCAGTTCCGGGACTAGCGTGTACGAGCAGTACTTC. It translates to CASSSGTSVYEQYF.

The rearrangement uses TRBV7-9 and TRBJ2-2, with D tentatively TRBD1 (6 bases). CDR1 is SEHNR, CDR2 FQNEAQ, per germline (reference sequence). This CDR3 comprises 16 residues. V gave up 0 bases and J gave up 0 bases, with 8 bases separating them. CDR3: CASSLAQGPNTGELFF. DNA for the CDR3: TGTGCCAGCAGCTTAGCCCAGGGGCCGAACACCGGGGAGCTGTTTTTT. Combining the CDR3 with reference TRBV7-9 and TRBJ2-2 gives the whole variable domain DTGVSQNPRHKITKRGQNVTFRCDPISEHNRLYWYRQTLGQGPEFLTYFQNEAQLEKSRLLSDRFSAERPKGSFSTLEIQRTEQGDSAMYLCASSLAQGPNTGELFFGEGSRLTVL.

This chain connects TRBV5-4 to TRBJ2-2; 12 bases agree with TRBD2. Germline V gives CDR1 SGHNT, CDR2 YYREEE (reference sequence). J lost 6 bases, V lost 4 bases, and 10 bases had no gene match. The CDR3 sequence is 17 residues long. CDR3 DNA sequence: TGTGCCAGCAGCCCTAAGACTAGCGGGAGCGTGGCCGGGGAGCTGTTTTTT. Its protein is CASSPKTSGSVAGELFF.

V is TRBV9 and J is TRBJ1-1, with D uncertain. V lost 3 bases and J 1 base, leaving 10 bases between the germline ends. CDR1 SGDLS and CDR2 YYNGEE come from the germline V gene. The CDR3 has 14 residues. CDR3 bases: TGTGCCAGCAGCGCCGGAGCAGAGAACACTGAAGCTTTCTTT. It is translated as CASSAGAENTEAFF.

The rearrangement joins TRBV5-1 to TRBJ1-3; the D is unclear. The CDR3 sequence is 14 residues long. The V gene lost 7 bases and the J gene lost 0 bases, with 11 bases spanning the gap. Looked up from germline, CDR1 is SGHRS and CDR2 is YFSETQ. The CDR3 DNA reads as TGCGCCAGCGGACCGGGGATCTCTGGAAACACCATATATTTT. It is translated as CASGPGISGNTIYF.

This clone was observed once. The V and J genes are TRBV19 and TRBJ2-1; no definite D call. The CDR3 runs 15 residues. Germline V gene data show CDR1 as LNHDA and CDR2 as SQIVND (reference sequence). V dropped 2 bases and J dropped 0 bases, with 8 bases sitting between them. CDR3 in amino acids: CASSIQPSSYNEQFF. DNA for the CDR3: TGTGCCAGTAGTATACAACCCAGCTCCTACAATGAGCAGTTCTTC.

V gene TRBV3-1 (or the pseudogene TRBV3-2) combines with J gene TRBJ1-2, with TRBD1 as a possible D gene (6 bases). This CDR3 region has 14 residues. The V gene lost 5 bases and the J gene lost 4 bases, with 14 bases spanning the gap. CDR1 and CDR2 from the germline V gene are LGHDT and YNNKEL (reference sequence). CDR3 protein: CASSTGTFVYGYTF. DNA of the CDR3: TGTGCCAGCAGCACCGGGACATTCGTCTATGGCTACACCTTC.

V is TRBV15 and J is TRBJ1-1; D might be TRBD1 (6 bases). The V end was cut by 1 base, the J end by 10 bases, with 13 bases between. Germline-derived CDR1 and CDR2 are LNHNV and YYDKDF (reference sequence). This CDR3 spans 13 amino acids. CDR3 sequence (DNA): TGTGCCACCAGCAGAGTTTCGGGGGGCCGAGCTTTCTTT. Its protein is CATSRVSGGRAFF. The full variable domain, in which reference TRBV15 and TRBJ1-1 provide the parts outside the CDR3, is DAMVIQNPRYQVTQFGKPVTLSCSQTLNHNVMYWYQQKSSQAPKLLFHYYDKDFNNEADTPDNFQSRRPNTSFCFLDIRSPGLGDTAMYLCATSRVSGGRAFFGQGTRLTVV.

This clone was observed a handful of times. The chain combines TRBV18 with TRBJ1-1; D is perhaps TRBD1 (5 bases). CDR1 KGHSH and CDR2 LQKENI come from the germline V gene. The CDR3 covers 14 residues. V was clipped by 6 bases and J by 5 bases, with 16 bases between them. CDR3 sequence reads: CASSPQGEGTEAFF. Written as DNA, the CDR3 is TGTGCCAGCTCGCCGCAGGGCGAAGGGACTGAAGCTTTCTTT.

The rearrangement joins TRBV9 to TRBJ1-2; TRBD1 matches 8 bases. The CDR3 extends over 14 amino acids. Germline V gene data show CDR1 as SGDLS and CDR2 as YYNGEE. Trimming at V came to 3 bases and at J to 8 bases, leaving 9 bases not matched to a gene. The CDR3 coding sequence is TGTGCCAGCAGCGCCCAGGGGGCGCAGTACGGCTACACCTTC. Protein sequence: CASSAQGAQYGYTF.

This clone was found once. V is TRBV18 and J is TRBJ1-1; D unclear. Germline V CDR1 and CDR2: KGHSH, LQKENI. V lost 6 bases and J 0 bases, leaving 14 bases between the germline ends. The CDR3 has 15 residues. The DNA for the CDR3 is TGTGCCAGCTCCCCGCCGGGAGAGATGAACACTGAAGCTTTCTTT. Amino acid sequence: CASSPPGEMNTEAFF.

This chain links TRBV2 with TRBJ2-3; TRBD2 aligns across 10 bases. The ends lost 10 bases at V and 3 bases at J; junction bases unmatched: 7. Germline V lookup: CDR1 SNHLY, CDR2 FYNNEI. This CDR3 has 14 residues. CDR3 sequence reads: CAMKRGGFTDTQYF. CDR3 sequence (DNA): TGTGCCATGAAGCGGGGGGGATTTACAGATACGCAGTATTTT.